This is a list of T cell receptor beta chains from one sample in a study of cytomegalovirus exposure and HLA in healthy donors. Assay: immunoSEQ multiplex PCR; the TCRdb copy retains only in-frame clones and omits some. The repertoire holds tens of thousands of clones, with roughly 84% as singletons. Source material: PBMCs. These TCRs come from a woman under 30 in good health and CMV-seronegative. Each CDR3 is given with its conserved first and last residue. D genes are given only for firm matches. Size values are once, few and many counts, or a class for expanded clones, and some rows have none.

>TRBV2|TRBJ2-1|TRBD2|-
TGTGCCAGCAGTTCCGGGACTAGCGGGAGTCCCCCCTACAATGAGCAGTTCTTC
CASSSGTSGSPPYNEQFF
>TRBV5-6|TRBJ1-2|TRBD1|-
TGTGCCAGCAGCTTGGAGGACAGGGTTAACTATGGCTACACCTTC
CASSLEDRVNYGYTF
>TRBV6-1|TRBJ2-5|TRBD2|-
TGTGCCAGCAGTGACCCTCCCGGGACTAGCGGGAGTGGGGAGACCCAGTACTTC
CASSDPPGTSGSGETQYF
>TRBV27|TRBJ2-7|-|-
TGTGCCAGCAGTTTATCTTCCACAGCCGAGCAGTACTTC
CASSLSSTAEQYF
>TRBV29-1|TRBJ1-2|-|-
TGCAGCGTTGAGGGCAGGGGTATCTATGGCTACACCTTC
CSVEGRGIYGYTF
>TRBV11-2|TRBJ2-2|-|-
TGTGCCAGCAGTTTGACATACCACACCGGGGAGCTGTTTTTT
CASSLTYHTGELFF
>TRBV5-1|TRBJ1-1|-|once
TGCGCCAGCAGCACCCTGACAGGAGGGAACACTGAAGCTTTCTTT
CASSTLTGGNTEAFF
>TRBV7-3|TRBJ2-3|-|-
TGTGCCAGCAGTCCCTCTCGGGGACTGGGTACAGATACGCAGTATTTT
CASSPSRGLGTDTQYF
>TRBV19|TRBJ2-7|TRBD2|-
TGTGCCAGTAGTTGGACTAGCGGGAGGAGCGAGCAGTACTTC
CASSWTSGRSEQYF
>TRBV28|TRBJ1-4|-|few
TGTGCCAGCTCCTGGGGGGGAGGAAGTGAAAAACTGTTTTTT
CASSWGGGSEKLFF
>TRBV28|TRBJ1-5|TRBD1|-
TGTGCCAGCGCCGGGACAGGGGGCAATCAGCCCCAGCATTTT
CASAGTGGNQPQHF
>TRBV5-8|TRBJ2-5|TRBD2|-
TGTGCCAGCAGCTTGGCCGGGAGGGCCGGAGAGACCCAGTACTTC
CASSLAGRAGETQYF
>TRBV10-3|TRBJ2-3|TRBD1|-
TGTGCCGCCTCGACCGGGACAGGGAGGCTCAGAGATACGCAGTATTTT
CAASTGTGRLRDTQYF
>TRBV19|TRBJ2-7|TRBD1|-
TGTGCCAGTAGTACGGGGACAGCAAAGACCTACGAGCAGTACTTC
CASSTGTAKTYEQYF
>TRBV5-1|TRBJ2-6|-|once
TGCGCCAGCAGTTCCAAAGACAGTTCTGGGGCCAACGTCCTGACTTTC
CASSSKDSSGANVLTF
>TRBV19|TRBJ2-7|-|once
TGTGCCAGCTCGCTAGGTCCCGAGGGAGCGTACGAGCAGTACTTC
CASSLGPEGAYEQYF